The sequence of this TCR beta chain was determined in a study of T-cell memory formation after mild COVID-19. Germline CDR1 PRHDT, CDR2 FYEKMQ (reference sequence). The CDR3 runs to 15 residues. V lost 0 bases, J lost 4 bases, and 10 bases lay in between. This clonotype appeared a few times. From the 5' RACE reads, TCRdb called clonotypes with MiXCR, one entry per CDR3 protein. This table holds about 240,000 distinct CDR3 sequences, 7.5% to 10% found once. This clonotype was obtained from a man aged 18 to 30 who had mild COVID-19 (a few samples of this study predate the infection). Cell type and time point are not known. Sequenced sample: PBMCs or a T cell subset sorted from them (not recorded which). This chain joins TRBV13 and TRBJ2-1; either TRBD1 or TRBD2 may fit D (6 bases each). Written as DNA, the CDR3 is TGTGCCAGCAGCTTAGGGCAGGGGAGGTACAATGAGCAGTTCTTC. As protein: CASSLGQGRYNEQFF.